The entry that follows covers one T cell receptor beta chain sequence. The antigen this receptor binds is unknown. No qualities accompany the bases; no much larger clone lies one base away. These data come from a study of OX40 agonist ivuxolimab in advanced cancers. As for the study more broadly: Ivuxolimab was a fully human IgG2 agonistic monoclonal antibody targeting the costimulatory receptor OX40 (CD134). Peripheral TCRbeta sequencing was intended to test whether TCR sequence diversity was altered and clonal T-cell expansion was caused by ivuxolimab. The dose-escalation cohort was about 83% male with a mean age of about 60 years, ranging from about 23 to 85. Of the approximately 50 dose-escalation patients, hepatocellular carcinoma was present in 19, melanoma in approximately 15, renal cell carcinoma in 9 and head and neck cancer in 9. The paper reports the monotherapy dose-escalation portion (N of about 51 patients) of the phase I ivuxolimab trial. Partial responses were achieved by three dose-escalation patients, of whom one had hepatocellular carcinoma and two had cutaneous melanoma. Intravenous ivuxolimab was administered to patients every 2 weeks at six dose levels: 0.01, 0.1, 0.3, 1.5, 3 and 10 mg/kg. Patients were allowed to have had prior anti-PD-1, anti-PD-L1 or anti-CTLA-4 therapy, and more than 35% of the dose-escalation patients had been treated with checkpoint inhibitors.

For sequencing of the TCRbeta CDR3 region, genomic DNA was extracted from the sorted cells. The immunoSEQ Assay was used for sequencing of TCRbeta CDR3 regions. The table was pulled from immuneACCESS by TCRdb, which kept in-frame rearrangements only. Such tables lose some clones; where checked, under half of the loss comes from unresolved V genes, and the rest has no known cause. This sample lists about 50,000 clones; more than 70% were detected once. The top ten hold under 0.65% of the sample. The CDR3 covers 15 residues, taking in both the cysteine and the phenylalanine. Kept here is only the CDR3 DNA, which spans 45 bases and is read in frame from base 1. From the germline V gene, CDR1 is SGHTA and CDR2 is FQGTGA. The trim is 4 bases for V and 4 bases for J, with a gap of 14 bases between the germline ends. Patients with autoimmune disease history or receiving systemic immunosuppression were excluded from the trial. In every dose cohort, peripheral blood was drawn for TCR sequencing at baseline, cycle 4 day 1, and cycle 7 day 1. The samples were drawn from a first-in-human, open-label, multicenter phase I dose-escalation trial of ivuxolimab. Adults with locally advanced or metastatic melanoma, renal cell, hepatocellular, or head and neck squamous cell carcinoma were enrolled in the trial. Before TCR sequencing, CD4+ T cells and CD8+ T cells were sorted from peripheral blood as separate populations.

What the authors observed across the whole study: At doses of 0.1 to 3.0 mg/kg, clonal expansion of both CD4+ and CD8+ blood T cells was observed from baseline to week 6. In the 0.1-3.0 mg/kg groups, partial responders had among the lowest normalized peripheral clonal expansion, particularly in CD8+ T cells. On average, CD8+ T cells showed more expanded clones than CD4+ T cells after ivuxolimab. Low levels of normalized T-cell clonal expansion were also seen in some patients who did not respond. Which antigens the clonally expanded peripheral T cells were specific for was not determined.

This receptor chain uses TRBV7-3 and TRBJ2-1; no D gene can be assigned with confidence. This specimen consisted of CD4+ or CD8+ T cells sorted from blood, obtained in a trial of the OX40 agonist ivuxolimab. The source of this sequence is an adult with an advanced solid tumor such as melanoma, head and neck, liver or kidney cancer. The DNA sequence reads TGTGCCAGCAGCTCCACCCCACGCGAGTACAATGAGCAGTTCTTC. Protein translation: CASSSTPREYNEQFF. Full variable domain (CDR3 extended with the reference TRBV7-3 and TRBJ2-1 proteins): GAGVSQTPSNKVTEKGKYVELRCDPISGHTALYWYRQSLGQGPEFLIYFQGTGAADDSGLPNDRFFAVRPEGSVSTLKIQRTERGDSAVYLCASSSTPREYNEQFFGPGTRLTVL.